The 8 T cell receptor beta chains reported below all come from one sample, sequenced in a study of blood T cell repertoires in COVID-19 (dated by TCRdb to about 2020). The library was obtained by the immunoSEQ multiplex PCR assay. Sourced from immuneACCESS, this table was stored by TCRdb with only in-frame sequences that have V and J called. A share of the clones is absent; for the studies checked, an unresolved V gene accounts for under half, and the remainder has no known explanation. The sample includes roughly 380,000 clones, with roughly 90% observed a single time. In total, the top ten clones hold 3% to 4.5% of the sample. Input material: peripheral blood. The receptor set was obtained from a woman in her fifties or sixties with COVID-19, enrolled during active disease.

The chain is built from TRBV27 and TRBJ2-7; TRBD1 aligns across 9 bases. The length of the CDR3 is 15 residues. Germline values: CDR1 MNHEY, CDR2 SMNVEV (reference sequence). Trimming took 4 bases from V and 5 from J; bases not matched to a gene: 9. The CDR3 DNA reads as TGTGCCAGCAGTTCCCGGGACAGGGTTACGGACGAGCAGTACTTC. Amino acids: CASSSRDRVTDEQYF.

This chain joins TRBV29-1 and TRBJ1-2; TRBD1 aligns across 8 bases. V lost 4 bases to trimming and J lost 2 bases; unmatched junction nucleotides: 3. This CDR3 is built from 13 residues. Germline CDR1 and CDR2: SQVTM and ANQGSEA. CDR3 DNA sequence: TGCAGCGTTGGACAGGGGAAAAACTATGGCTACACCTTC. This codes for CSVGQGKNYGYTF.

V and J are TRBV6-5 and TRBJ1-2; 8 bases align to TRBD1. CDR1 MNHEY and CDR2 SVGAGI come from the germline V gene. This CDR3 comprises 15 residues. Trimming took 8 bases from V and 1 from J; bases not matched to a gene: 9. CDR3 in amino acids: CASQLGQAYNYGYTF. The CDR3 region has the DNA TGTGCCAGCCAGTTGGGACAGGCTTATAACTATGGCTACACCTTC.

Here the CDR3 reads CASSVTGATNEKLFF. CDR3 nucleotides: TGCGCCAGCAGCGTGACAGGAGCAACTAATGAAAAACTGTTTTTT. This chain joins TRBV5-1 and TRBJ1-4, with TRBD1 as a possible D gene (6 bases). In germline, CDR1 is SGHRS, CDR2 YFSETQ. The ends were cut back, 4 bases at V and 0 bases at J, with 10 bases in the middle. The CDR3 covers 15 residues. Full variable domain (rest looked up from reference TRBV5-1 and TRBJ1-4): KAGVTQTPRYLIKTRGQQVTLSCSPISGHRSVSWYQQTPGQGLQFLFEYFSETQRNKGNFPGRFSGRQFSNSRSEMNVSTLELGDSALYLCASSVTGATNEKLFFGSGTQLSVL.

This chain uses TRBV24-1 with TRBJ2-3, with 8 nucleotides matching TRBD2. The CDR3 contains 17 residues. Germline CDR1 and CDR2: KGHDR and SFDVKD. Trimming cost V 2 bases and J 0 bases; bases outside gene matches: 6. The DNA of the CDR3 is TGTGCCACCAGTGATTCTCCCGGGGGGGATAGCACAGATACGCAGTATTTT. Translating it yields CATSDSPGGDSTDTQYF.

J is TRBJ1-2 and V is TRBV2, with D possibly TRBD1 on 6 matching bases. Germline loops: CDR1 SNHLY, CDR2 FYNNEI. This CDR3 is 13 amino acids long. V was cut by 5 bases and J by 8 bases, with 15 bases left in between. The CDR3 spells CASSLLQGNGYTF. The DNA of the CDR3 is TGTGCCAGCAGTTTACTTCAGGGGAACGGCTACACCTTC.

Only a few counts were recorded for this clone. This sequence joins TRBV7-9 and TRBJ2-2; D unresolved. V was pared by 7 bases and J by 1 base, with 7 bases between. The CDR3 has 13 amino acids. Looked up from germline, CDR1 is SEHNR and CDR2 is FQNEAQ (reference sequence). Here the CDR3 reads CASTTRNTGELFF. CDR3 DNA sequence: TGTGCCAGCACCACCAGGAACACCGGGGAGCTGTTTTTT.

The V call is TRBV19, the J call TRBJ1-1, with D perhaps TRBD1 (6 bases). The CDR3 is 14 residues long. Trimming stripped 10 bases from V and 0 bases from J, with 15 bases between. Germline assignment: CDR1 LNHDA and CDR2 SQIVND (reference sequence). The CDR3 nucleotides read TGTGCCACCCGCCGGGACACCTTGAACACTGAAGCTTTCTTT. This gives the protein CATRRDTLNTEAFF.